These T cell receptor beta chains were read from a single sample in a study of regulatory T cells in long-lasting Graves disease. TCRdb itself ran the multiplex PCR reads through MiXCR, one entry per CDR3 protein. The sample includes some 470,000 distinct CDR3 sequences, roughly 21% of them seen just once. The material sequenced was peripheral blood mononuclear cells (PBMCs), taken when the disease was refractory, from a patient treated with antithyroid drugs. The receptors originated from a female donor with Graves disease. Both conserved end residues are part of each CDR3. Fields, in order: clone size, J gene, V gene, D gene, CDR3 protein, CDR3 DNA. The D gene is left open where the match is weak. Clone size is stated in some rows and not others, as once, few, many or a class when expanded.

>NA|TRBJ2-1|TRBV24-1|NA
CATSAPSGGPHNEQFF
TGTGCCACCAGTGCCCCAAGTGGGGGACCCCACAATGAGCAGTTCTTC
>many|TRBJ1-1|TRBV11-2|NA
CASNADPNTEAFF
TGTGCCAGCAACGCGGACCCTAACACTGAAGCTTTCTTT
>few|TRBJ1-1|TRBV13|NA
CASSSLAALNTEAFF
TGTGCCAGCAGCTCCCTGGCCGCCCTGAACACTGAAGCTTTCTTT
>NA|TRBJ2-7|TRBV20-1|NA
CSAPGTSLYEQYF
TGCAGTGCTCCCGGGACTTCTCTTTACGAGCAGTACTTC
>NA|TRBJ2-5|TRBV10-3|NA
CAISDRATQETQYF
TGTGCCATCAGTGACAGGGCCACCCAAGAGACCCAGTACTTC
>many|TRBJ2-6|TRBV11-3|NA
CASSRGPFSPGANVLTF
TGTGCCAGCAGCCGAGGCCCGTTTTCCCCCGGGGCCAACGTCCTGACTTTC
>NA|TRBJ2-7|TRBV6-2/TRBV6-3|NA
CASSYLGTGPERGGSYEQYF
TGTGCCAGCAGTTACCTAGGGACAGGGCCGGAGCGGGGGGGTTCCTACGAGCAGTACTTC
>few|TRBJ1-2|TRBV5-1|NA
CASSSGLPLRTNYGYTF
TGCGCCAGCAGCTCGGGACTACCCCTTCGTACTAACTATGGCTACACCTTC
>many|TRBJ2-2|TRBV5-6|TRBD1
CASSLWDRDTGELFF
TGTGCCAGCAGCTTGTGGGACAGGGACACCGGGGAGCTGTTTTTT
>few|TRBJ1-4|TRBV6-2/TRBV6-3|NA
CASTTINGEKLFF
TGTGCCAGCACCACGATTAACGGGGAAAAACTGTTTTTT
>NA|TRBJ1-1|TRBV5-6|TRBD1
CASSFQGAEAFF
TGTGCCAGCAGCTTCCAGGGGGCTGAAGCTTTCTTT
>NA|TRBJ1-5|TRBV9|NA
CASSVDGSRQPQHF
TGTGCCAGCAGCGTAGATGGCTCCCGTCAGCCCCAGCATTTT
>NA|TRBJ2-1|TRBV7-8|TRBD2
CASSLGSSGGANEQFF
TGTGCCAGCAGCTTAGGGTCCAGCGGGGGGGCGAATGAGCAGTTCTTC
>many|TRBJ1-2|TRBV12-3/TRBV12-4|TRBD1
CASSLPRGQDVYGYTF
TGTGCCAGCAGTTTACCTCGGGGACAGGATGTCTATGGCTACACCTTC
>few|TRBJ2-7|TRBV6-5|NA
CASSYSRGTRSYEQYF
TGTGCCAGCAGTTACTCGAGGGGGACGAGATCCTACGAGCAGTACTTC
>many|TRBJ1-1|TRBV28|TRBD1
CASSLSPDREAFF
TGTGCCAGCAGTTTATCTCCGGACAGGGAGGCTTTCTTT
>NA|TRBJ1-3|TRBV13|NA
CASSQDTGNTIYF
TGTGCCAGCAGCCAGGACACTGGAAACACCATATATTTT
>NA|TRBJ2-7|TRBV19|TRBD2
CASSTPAGGFYEQYF
TGTGCCAGTAGTACCCCAGCGGGAGGATTCTACGAGCAGTACTTC
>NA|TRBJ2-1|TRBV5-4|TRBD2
CASSFGGGPYEQFF
TGTGCCAGCAGCTTCGGCGGGGGGCCCTATGAGCAGTTCTTC
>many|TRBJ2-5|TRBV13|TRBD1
CASSFDREETQYF
TGTGCCAGCAGCTTCGACAGGGAAGAGACCCAGTACTTC
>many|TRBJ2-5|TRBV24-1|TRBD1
CATSGLGQGKGETQYF
TGTGCCACCAGTGGTTTGGGACAGGGGAAGGGAGAGACCCAGTACTTC
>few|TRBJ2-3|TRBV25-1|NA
CASSGDLRRLSTDTQYF
TGTGCCAGCAGTGGAGATCTCAGACGGCTTTCCACAGATACGCAGTATTTT
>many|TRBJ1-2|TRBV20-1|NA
CSARDDRSHHGYTF
TGCAGTGCTAGGGACGACAGGTCGCATCATGGCTACACCTTC
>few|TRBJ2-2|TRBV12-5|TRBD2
CASGPTRLAAGELFF
TGTGCTAGTGGTCCCACCCGACTAGCGGCCGGGGAGCTGTTTTTT
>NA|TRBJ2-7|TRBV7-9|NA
CASSLLEGVFEQYF
TGTGCCAGCAGCTTACTGGAGGGTGTTTTCGAGCAGTACTTC
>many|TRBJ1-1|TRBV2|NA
CASSGGVLNTEAFF
TGTGCCAGCAGTGGGGGGGTCCTGAACACTGAAGCTTTCTTT
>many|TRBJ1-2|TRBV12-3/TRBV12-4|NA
CASSLEGGNYGYTF
TGTGCCAGCAGTTTGGAGGGGGGGAACTATGGCTACACCTTC
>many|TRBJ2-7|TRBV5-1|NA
CASGLGGGSYEQYF
TGCGCCAGCGGGTTAGGAGGTGGGTCCTACGAGCAGTACTTC
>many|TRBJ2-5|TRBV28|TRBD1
CASRWTGGETQYF
TGTGCCAGCAGGTGGACAGGGGGAGAGACCCAGTACTTC
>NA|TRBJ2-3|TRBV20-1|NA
CSARRWGKDTQYF
TGCAGTGCTAGACGCTGGGGAAAGGATACGCAGTATTTT
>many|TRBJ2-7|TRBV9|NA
CASSLSPVGAYEQYF
TGTGCCAGCAGCCTCAGCCCGGTCGGGGCCTACGAGCAGTACTTC
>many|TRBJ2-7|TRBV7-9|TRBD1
CASSRQGPSYEQYF
TGTGCCAGCAGCAGACAGGGGCCTTCCTACGAGCAGTACTTC
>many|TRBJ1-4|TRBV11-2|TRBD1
CASSLQDRGIEKLFF
TGTGCCAGCAGCTTACAAGACAGGGGGATTGAAAAACTGTTTTTT
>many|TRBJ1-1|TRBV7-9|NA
CASSFGEGEAFF
TGTGCCAGCAGTTTCGGGGAGGGTGAAGCTTTCTTT
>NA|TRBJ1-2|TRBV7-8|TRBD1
CASIGQGTGYTF
TGTGCCAGCATAGGACAGGGGACGGGCTACACCTTC
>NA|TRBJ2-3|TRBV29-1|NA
CSVVTGPSDTQYF
TGCAGCGTTGTTACAGGGCCTTCAGATACGCAGTATTTT
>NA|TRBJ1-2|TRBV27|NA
CASSLSSVIYGYTF
TGTGCCAGCAGTTTATCGAGCGTCATCTATGGCTACACCTTC
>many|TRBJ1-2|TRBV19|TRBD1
CASSDSGTGNYGYTF
TGTGCCAGTAGCGACTCCGGGACAGGGAACTATGGCTACACCTTC
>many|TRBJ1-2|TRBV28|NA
CASSFGPLRGYTF
TGTGCCAGCAGTTTTGGACCCCTGCGGGGCTACACCTTC
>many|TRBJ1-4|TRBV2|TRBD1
CASSEQGANEKLFF
TGTGCCAGCAGTGAACAGGGGGCTAATGAAAAACTGTTTTTT